These T cell receptor beta chains were read from a single sample in a study of regulatory T cells in long-lasting Graves disease. One entry per CDR3 protein, called by TCRdb with MiXCR from the multiplex PCR reads. The sample comprises about 450,000 distinct CDR3 sequences, over 15% of which are singletons, and 9.5% to 12% rests with the top ten. The same data also contributed to another study, on T cells in Graves' hyperthyroidism and ophthalmopathy.

The source material was peripheral blood mononuclear cells (PBMCs), sampled at new diagnosis, from a patient treated with antithyroid drugs. Source of these receptors: a woman in her twenties or thirties with Graves disease. The CDR3 runs from the conserved cysteine through the conserved F or W. The order of the fields is J gene, D gene, V gene, CDR3 protein. A D gene is named only where the DNA matches it firmly.

>TRBJ2-3|.|TRBV14
CASSPRGYHRTDTQYF
>TRBJ2-1|TRBD1|TRBV6-1
CASSLQGSSYNEQFF
>TRBJ1-1|.|TRBV5-1
CASSTQVGQEGAFF
>TRBJ1-1|.|TRBV20-1
CSARRQGGTEAFF
>TRBJ1-2|TRBD1|TRBV28
CASSDPGTGDYYGYTF
>TRBJ2-2|.|TRBV5-1
CASSLVRFTGELFF
>TRBJ1-2|.|TRBV28
CASSLANPSYGYTF
>TRBJ1-6|.|TRBV7-9
CASSLGGARESPLHF
>TRBJ2-7|TRBD1|TRBV27
CASSPKAGQGSSYGQYF
>TRBJ2-5|.|TRBV6-5
CASSYTSAQETQYF